This is a list of T cell receptor beta chains from one sample in a study of T cell repertoires in cytomegalovirus infection. Using its own MiXCR run on the reads, TCRdb lists one record per CDR3 protein. The data show 640,000 or so distinct CDR3 sequences, roughly a third seen once. Their antigens are not known. Sequenced material: cultured PBMCs, taken from culture after CMV antigen stimulation. The source is a human donor in good health (CMV status not recorded). Some clones in this sample may be carry-over from other donors' samples. CDR3s include the opening cysteine and the closing phenylalanine or tryptophan. The D gene is left open where the match is weak. Clone size is shown for a subset of rows, as once, few, many or a class of expanded clone.

D: -; size: -; J: TRBJ1-5; V: TRBV19; DNA: TGTGCCAGTGAACCCCTTTTGCCGGGTCAGCCCCAGCATTTT; CDR3: CASEPLLPGQPQHF
D: -; size: few; J: TRBJ2-3; V: TRBV6-1; DNA: TGTGCCAGCAGTGATGTGGGGGGACTCTCAGATACGCAGTATTTT; CDR3: CASSDVGGLSDTQYF
D: -; size: few; J: TRBJ2-5; V: TRBV7-9; DNA: TGTGCCAGCACTCCTGGGCATGCGCCCCTAGTCACGACAGAGACCCAGTACTTC; CDR3: CASTPGHAPLVTTETQYF
D: -; size: few; J: TRBJ1-2; V: TRBV7-2; DNA: TGTGCCAGCAGCTTACCGGGGGTTAACTATGGCTACACCTTC; CDR3: CASSLPGVNYGYTF
D: TRBD1; size: -; J: TRBJ1-4; V: TRBV15; DNA: TGTGCCACCAGCAGGAGCCGGACAGGGATGGATGAAAAACTGTTTTTT; CDR3: CATSRSRTGMDEKLFF
D: -; size: -; J: TRBJ2-2; V: TRBV27; DNA: TGTGCCAGCATGGGGCAGGGCAGTTTCACCGGGGAGCTGTTTTTT; CDR3: CASMGQGSFTGELFF
D: -; size: many; J: TRBJ2-3; V: TRBV7-8; DNA: TGTGCCAGCAGCTCCCCCCACAGCGTAGGTCGGTTGATAGATACGCAGTATTTT; CDR3: CASSSPHSVGRLIDTQYF
D: -; size: -; J: TRBJ1-6; V: TRBV20-1; DNA: TGCAGTGCTAGAAGGGCAGGGACGTGGAGCAGTTCACCCCTCCACTTT; CDR3: CSARRAGTWSSSPLHF
D: TRBD2; size: -; J: TRBJ2-7; V: TRBV7-2; DNA: TGTGCCAGCAGCTTCCGGGCGGGAGAAGAGTCCTACGAGCAGTACTTC; CDR3: CASSFRAGEESYEQYF
D: -; size: many; J: TRBJ1-1; V: TRBV11-3; DNA: TGTGCCAGCAGCCCAAAAGGATGGGTGAACACTGAAGCTTTCTTT; CDR3: CASSPKGWVNTEAFF
D: TRBD2; size: -; J: TRBJ2-5; V: TRBV6-5; DNA: TGTGCCAGCAGTTCGACTAGCGGGAGAATGGAGACCCAGTACTTC; CDR3: CASSSTSGRMETQYF
D: -; size: -; J: TRBJ1-1; V: TRBV28; DNA: TGTGCCAGCAGCCCAAGCCTAGGGGGGGTCCCGGGGACTGAAGCTTTCTTT; CDR3: CASSPSLGGVPGTEAFF
D: -; size: -; J: TRBJ1-1; V: TRBV7-8; DNA: TGTGCCAGCAGCTATACAGGGATCACTGAAGCTTTCTTT; CDR3: CASSYTGITEAFF
D: TRBD2; size: many; J: TRBJ2-1; V: TRBV7-2; DNA: TGTGCCAGCAGCTTTATAGCGGGGATCTCCTACAATGAGCAGTTCTTC; CDR3: CASSFIAGISYNEQFF
D: TRBD2; size: few; J: TRBJ2-2; V: TRBV10-3; DNA: TGTGCCATCACCCCCACGGGGAGGGGAGACACCGGGGAGCTGTTTTTT; CDR3: CAITPTGRGDTGELFF
D: TRBD2; size: -; J: TRBJ2-1; V: TRBV5-4; DNA: TGTGCCAGCAGCCCCTTGGGATTAGACAGCGGGGGCAATGAGCAGTTCTTC; CDR3: CASSPLGLDSGGNEQFF
D: -; size: few; J: TRBJ1-6; V: TRBV19; DNA: TGTGCCAGTAGTATAATGGAGAATTCACCCCTCCACTTT; CDR3: CASSIMENSPLHF
D: -; size: many; J: TRBJ2-7; V: TRBV7-2; DNA: TGTGCCAGCAGCGCCACAGGGAACTACGAGCAGTACTTC; CDR3: CASSATGNYEQYF
D: TRBD1; size: -; J: TRBJ2-1; V: TRBV7-2; DNA: TGTGCCAGCAGCCCACAGGGGGTATCCTACAATGAGCAGTTCTTC; CDR3: CASSPQGVSYNEQFF
D: -; size: -; J: TRBJ2-7; V: TRBV6-2/TRBV6-3; DNA: TGTGCCAGCAGTTACATTCCAAGGAGGATATGGTACGAGCAGTACTTC; CDR3: CASSYIPRRIWYEQYF
D: TRBD1; size: -; J: TRBJ2-7; V: TRBV5-5; DNA: TGTGCCAGCAGCCAAGCCCCGGGACAGGTCCTTTACGAGCAGTACTTC; CDR3: CASSQAPGQVLYEQYF
D: -; size: once; J: TRBJ2-2; V: TRBV7-9; DNA: TGTGCCAGCAGCCGTTACGGGCTACGCGGCGGGGAGCTGTTTTTT; CDR3: CASSRYGLRGGELFF
D: -; size: -; J: TRBJ2-2; V: TRBV10-3; DNA: TGTGCCATCAGTGAAAGCAGGGAGGCCGGGGAGCTGTTTTTT; CDR3: CAISESREAGELFF
D: -; size: once; J: TRBJ2-1; V: TRBV10-3; DNA: TGTGCCATCAGTGAGACGGGGGTGTCCTACAATGAGCAGTTCTTC; CDR3: CAISETGVSYNEQFF
D: TRBD2; size: -; J: TRBJ2-1; V: TRBV6-2/TRBV6-3; DNA: TGTGCCAGCAGCCGAGCGGGGCTACCCTCCTACAATGAGCAGTTCTTC; CDR3: CASSRAGLPSYNEQFF
D: -; size: -; J: TRBJ2-1; V: TRBV7-2; DNA: TGTGCCAGCAGTAGCCGGGGCACTGAGCAGTTCTTC; CDR3: CASSSRGTEQFF
D: -; size: many; J: TRBJ2-7; V: TRBV7-2; DNA: TGTGCCAGCAGCCTCGCGACACGGACGTACGAGCAGTACTTC; CDR3: CASSLATRTYEQYF
D: -; size: -; J: TRBJ2-3; V: TRBV7-2; DNA: TGTGCCAGCAGCTCTTACAGCACAGATACGCAGTATTTT; CDR3: CASSSYSTDTQYF
D: -; size: -; J: TRBJ1-6; V: TRBV6-2/TRBV6-3; DNA: TGTGCCAGCACTTACCCCTCCGGACGGCCATCCTATAATTCACCCCTCCACTTT; CDR3: CASTYPSGRPSYNSPLHF
D: -; size: -; J: TRBJ2-5; V: TRBV18; DNA: TGTGCCAGCTCACCCGACCGCGACGAGACCCAGTACTTC; CDR3: CASSPDRDETQYF
D: -; size: many; J: TRBJ1-1; V: TRBV11-2; DNA: TGTGCCAGCAAGGGGGGCTATTCGAGGGATACTGAAGCTTTCTTT; CDR3: CASKGGYSRDTEAFF
D: -; size: -; J: TRBJ1-4; V: TRBV27; DNA: TGTGCCAGCAGTTCCATGGCAACTAATGAAAAACTGTTTTTT; CDR3: CASSSMATNEKLFF
D: TRBD1; size: -; J: TRBJ1-4; V: TRBV6-1; DNA: TGTGCCAGCAGTGAAGCGCCCCGACAGGGGGCAGGAAAACTGTTTTTT; CDR3: CASSEAPRQGAGKLFF
D: -; size: few; J: TRBJ2-1; V: TRBV5-1; DNA: TGCGCCAGCAGCTTGGGCATCAATGAGCAGTTCTTC; CDR3: CASSLGINEQFF
D: TRBD2; size: few; J: TRBJ2-5; V: TRBV5-1; DNA: TGCGCCAGCAGCGCCTCCGGGACTAGAGAAGAGACCCAGTACTTC; CDR3: CASSASGTREETQYF
D: -; size: -; J: TRBJ2-7; V: TRBV5-4; DNA: TGTGCCAGCACCTCGGCGGGGGGGACAGGCCACTACGAGCAGTACTTC; CDR3: CASTSAGGTGHYEQYF
D: -; size: many; J: TRBJ2-5; V: TRBV7-6; DNA: TGTGCCAGCAGCGAACCCCGCCTTGGGGAAGGGACAGAGACCCAGTACTTC; CDR3: CASSEPRLGEGTETQYF
D: -; size: many; J: TRBJ1-3; V: TRBV7-2; DNA: TGTGCCAGCAGCCAAAGCAGGGGCTCTGGAAACACCATATATTTT; CDR3: CASSQSRGSGNTIYF
D: -; size: few; J: TRBJ1-5; V: TRBV18; DNA: TGTGCCAGCTCACCCGGGACGGGCCTTAGCAATCAGCCCCAGCATTTT; CDR3: CASSPGTGLSNQPQHF
D: -; size: few; J: TRBJ2-1; V: TRBV6-2/TRBV6-3; DNA: TGTGCCAGCAGTTACTCGAGGGGGGAGGGAACGGATGAGCAGTTCTTC; CDR3: CASSYSRGEGTDEQFF
D: TRBD1; size: few; J: TRBJ1-5; V: TRBV4-1; DNA: TGCGCCAGCAGCCAAGCATTGGACAGGGAGGTACCCCAGCATTTT; CDR3: CASSQALDREVPQHF
D: -; size: -; J: TRBJ2-2; V: TRBV12-3/TRBV12-4; DNA: TGTGCCAGCAGTCTTAGCGGATTAAACACCGGGGAGCTGTTTTTT; CDR3: CASSLSGLNTGELFF
D: -; size: many; J: TRBJ2-1; V: TRBV7-8; DNA: TGTGCCAGCAGCCACATGCGGTTACACAATGAGCAGTTCTTC; CDR3: CASSHMRLHNEQFF
D: TRBD2; size: -; J: TRBJ2-1; V: TRBV11-2; DNA: TGTGCCAGCAGCTTACGGGGTAGCGGGAGTCCCTACAATGAGCAGTTCTTC; CDR3: CASSLRGSGSPYNEQFF
D: -; size: -; J: TRBJ2-7; V: TRBV12-3/TRBV12-4; DNA: TGTGCCAGCAGTCCACGAGGGGGGGGGATTAGCTCCTACGAGCAGTACTTC; CDR3: CASSPRGGGISSYEQYF
D: -; size: few; J: TRBJ2-7; V: TRBV5-4; DNA: TGTGCCAGCAGCTCGGCAGGAAGAGCTAGGGACGAGCAGTACTTC; CDR3: CASSSAGRARDEQYF
D: -; size: -; J: TRBJ1-3; V: TRBV2; DNA: TGTGCCAGCTTCGGGGCTGGAAACACCATATATTTT; CDR3: CASFGAGNTIYF
D: -; size: few; J: TRBJ2-1; V: TRBV28; DNA: TGTGCCAGCAGTTGGGGAGGGGGGGACAATGAGCAGTTCTTC; CDR3: CASSWGGGDNEQFF
D: -; size: -; J: TRBJ2-3; V: TRBV7-9; DNA: TGTGCCAGCAGCCACTTTACAGATACGCAGTATTTT; CDR3: CASSHFTDTQYF
D: -; size: -; J: TRBJ1-5; V: TRBV19; DNA: TGTGCCAGTAGTATGGCTGCAGGGGTAGGTGAGCCCCAGCATTTT; CDR3: CASSMAAGVGEPQHF
D: -; size: few; J: TRBJ1-6; V: TRBV27; DNA: TGTGCCAGCAGGATCTTGGGGGCCTCTTCACCCCTCCACTTT; CDR3: CASRILGASSPLHF
D: -; size: few; J: TRBJ2-7; V: TRBV7-2; DNA: TGTGCCAGCAGCTTGGAGGGGGGGGGGGTCTACGAGCAGTACTTC; CDR3: CASSLEGGGVYEQYF
D: TRBD2; size: -; J: TRBJ2-1; V: TRBV5-4; DNA: TGTGCCAGCAGCACCCAGAGCGGGAGCGGCGATGAGCAGTTCTTC; CDR3: CASSTQSGSGDEQFF
D: -; size: -; J: TRBJ2-2; V: TRBV20-1; DNA: TGCAGTGAAGGACTTCACAGTGGGGAGCTGTTTTTT; CDR3: CSEGLHSGELFF
D: -; size: few; J: TRBJ2-1; V: TRBV19; DNA: TGTGCCAGTAGTGCTAACAATGAGCAGTTCTTC; CDR3: CASSANNEQFF
D: -; size: -; J: TRBJ2-5; V: TRBV10-1; DNA: TGCGCCAGCAGTGAGGCTAGAAACCAAGAGACCCAGTACTTC; CDR3: CASSEARNQETQYF
D: -; size: -; J: TRBJ2-7; V: TRBV20-1; DNA: TGCAGTGCTTCCACTGCGTCGGTGAACGAGCAGTACTTC; CDR3: CSASTASVNEQYF